The clone carrying this TCR beta chain has just one count. Original analysis: It was from reference gene primer amplification that nucleated cell counts were estimated. Sequencing used immunoSEQ multiplex PCR; TCRdb keeps in-frame clones, though not all of them. The V and J calls and clone size are taken from that table; D and trimming were inferred from the DNA. This table holds about 340,000 clones, 80% to 95% found once. The data were taken from a study of blood T cell repertoires in COVID-19. Study summary: Nucleic acid was either cDNA or gDNA, and it came from T cells, B-cell-depleted T cells, or PBMCs.

Participants spanned ages about 18 to 100 years and resided in 20 to 30 US areas. For recovered donors of Cohort 3, there were two negative PCRs, clearance, or symptom resolution. Germline V gene sequence: CDR1 SGHTA, CDR2 FQGNSA. This CDR3 comprises 17 residues. Trimming removed 0 bases at V and 14 bases at J, with 23 bases between. The chain employs TRBV7-2 and TRBJ1-6; maybe TRBD1 (5 bases). The origin of this receptor is a woman aged 30 to 39 who had recovered from COVID-19. The specimen sequenced was PBMCs or T cells enriched from blood (not recorded which). Written as DNA, the CDR3 is TGTGCCAGCAGCTTAGCAGGGGCCGGGGGTCCTTTTGGGGCCCTCCACTTT. This translates into CASSLAGAGGPFGALHF.